Presented here are 3 T cell receptor beta chains from one specimen sequenced in a study of cytomegalovirus exposure and HLA in healthy donors. The PCR contained 60 Vbeta and 13 Jbeta primers. The table came from immunoSEQ multiplex PCR; TCRdb's copy has only in-frame clones and leaves some out. The sample shows over 100,000 clones, around 72% of them seen only once. Sequencing used PBMCs. The receptors shown here come from a man between 45 and 60 years old in good health and CMV-seropositive.

This clone was counted once. This chain uses TRBV7-9 with TRBJ1-1; D not certain. This CDR3 is built from 14 residues. Germline V gene lookup returns CDR1 SEHNR and CDR2 FQNEAQ (reference sequence). V shed 1 base and J shed 0 bases, with 6 bases lying between them. CDR3 amino acids: CASSLVQMNTEAFF. The CDR3 bases are TGTGCCAGCAGCTTAGTCCAAATGAACACTGAAGCTTTCTTT.

The chain carries TRBV29-1 and TRBJ1-2, with D perhaps matching TRBD1 (6 bases). The CDR3 length is 14 residues. CDR1 and CDR2 (germline): SQVTM, ANQGSEA. Trimming removed 4 bases from V and 3 bases from J, with 15 bases in between. CDR3 loop: CSVVETGKDYGYTF. The CDR3 DNA follows: TGCAGCGTTGTGGAAACAGGGAAGGACTATGGCTACACCTTC.

The V gene is TRBV7-9, the J gene TRBJ2-3; 11 positions match TRBD1. The V segment lost 6 bases and the J segment 3 bases; nucleotides outside the gene matches: 8. Germline CDR1 is SEHNR and CDR2 is FQNEAQ (reference sequence). The CDR3 covers 16 residues. CDR3 loop: CASSVGQGAGTDTQYF. DNA of the CDR3: TGTGCCAGCAGTGTCGGACAGGGGGCTGGGACAGATACGCAGTATTTT.